These 9 T cell receptor beta chains were sequenced from one sample in a study of blood T cells in healthy people across ages. For the second PCR, which ran for about 6 to 12 cycles, a sample-barcoded 5' primer and a J-beta primer mix were used. TCRdb reprocessed the 5' RACE reads with MiXCR, giving one entry per CDR3 protein. The table lists about 1.5 million distinct CDR3 sequences, 35% to 45% of them singletons, with about 3.8% in the top ten. Sequenced: blood. These TCRs come from a woman aged 18 to 35 in good health.

This chain links TRBV5-1 with TRBJ1-4, with no clear D. Germline V lookup: CDR1 SGHRS, CDR2 YFSETQ. The CDR3 is 14 amino acids. V gave up 4 bases and J gave up 8 bases, with 15 bases separating them. The DNA of the CDR3 is TGCGCCAGCAGCACTTCGGCCGGAGTGGAAAAACTGTTTTTT. Translated: CASSTSAGVEKLFF.

The V gene is TRBV15, the J gene TRBJ2-2; D not certain. Germline lookup yields CDR1 LNHNV and CDR2 YYDKDF (reference sequence). Trimming removed 9 bases at V and 2 bases at J, with 19 bases between. This CDR3 is built from 16 residues. The DNA of the CDR3 is TGTGCCACGAGGATTAGTCCTCTATTTAACACCGGGGAGCTGTTTTTT. Its translation is CATRISPLFNTGELFF.

This clonotype came up many times. The genes are TRBV6-2 or TRBV6-3 and TRBJ2-1, with D perhaps matching TRBD1 or TRBD2 (6 bases each). This CDR3 comprises 18 residues. Germline V CDR1 and CDR2: MNHEY, SVGEGT. The V and J ends lost 9 bases and 0 bases respectively, with 24 bases between them. The CDR3 loop is CASSRDRTIKRSYNEQFF. For the CDR3, the DNA is TGTGCCAGTAGCCGAGACAGGACTATCAAACGCTCCTACAATGAGCAGTTCTTC.

This clonotype was seen only a few times. The V call is TRBV21-1, the J call TRBJ1-6. TRBV21-1 is given as a pseudogene. The CDR3 length is 15 residues. The CDR3 reads CASSAGKAIDSPLHF. CDR3 DNA: TGTGCCAGCAGCGCCGGGAAGGCCATCGATTCACCCCTCCACTTT.

This clonotype was found a few times. The chain links TRBV11-2 to TRBJ2-1; the D is unclear. V was pared by 4 bases and J by 4 bases, with 23 bases between. The CDR3 runs 18 residues. CDR1 and CDR2 from the germline V gene are SGHAT and FQNNGV. The CDR3 here is CASSSFSRTTRFYNEQFF. The CDR3 DNA follows: TGTGCCAGCAGCTCCTTCTCCCGGACCACGAGGTTTTACAATGAGCAGTTCTTC.

The rearrangement links TRBV12-3 or TRBV12-4 to TRBJ2-4; no clear D gene. The CDR3 is 11 residues long. The V and J ends lost 6 bases and 6 bases respectively, with 6 bases between them. Here the CDR3 reads CASSQLNIQYF. The CDR3 nucleotides read TGTGCCAGCAGCCAATTAAACATTCAGTACTTC.

This chain joins TRBV20-1 and TRBJ2-7, with 8 bases that match TRBD2. The CDR3 consists of 14 residues. Germline V gives CDR1 DFQATT, CDR2 SNEGSKA (reference sequence). V was pared by 6 bases and J by 6 bases, with 13 bases of the junction left unmatched. DNA of the CDR3: TGCAGTGCCCCTGGGGGCGGGGGGCGTGCCGAGCAGTACTTC. Translation gives CSAPGGGGRAEQYF.

This clonotype occurred a few times. The V and J genes are TRBV5-1 and TRBJ2-3, with a weak D call TRBD2 (6 bases). The CDR3 extends over 13 amino acids. The germline V gene encodes CDR1 SGHRS and CDR2 YFSETQ. With 3 bases removed from V and 11 bases from J, the gap between germline ends came to 16 bases. CDR3 sequence (DNA): TGCGCCAGCAGCTCCCCTCTTAGCGGACTGCAGTATTTT. Translating it yields CASSSPLSGLQYF.

This sequence joins TRBV6-2 or TRBV6-3 and TRBJ1-2; no clear D. Looked up from germline, CDR1 is MNHEY and CDR2 is SVGEGT. The length of the CDR3 is 14 residues. Deletions cut 6 bases from V and 5 bases from J, with 16 bases between. The DNA for the CDR3 is TGTGCCAGCAGCCTCCTTCCCTTGCAATATGGCTACACCTTC. The encoded protein is CASSLLPLQYGYTF.